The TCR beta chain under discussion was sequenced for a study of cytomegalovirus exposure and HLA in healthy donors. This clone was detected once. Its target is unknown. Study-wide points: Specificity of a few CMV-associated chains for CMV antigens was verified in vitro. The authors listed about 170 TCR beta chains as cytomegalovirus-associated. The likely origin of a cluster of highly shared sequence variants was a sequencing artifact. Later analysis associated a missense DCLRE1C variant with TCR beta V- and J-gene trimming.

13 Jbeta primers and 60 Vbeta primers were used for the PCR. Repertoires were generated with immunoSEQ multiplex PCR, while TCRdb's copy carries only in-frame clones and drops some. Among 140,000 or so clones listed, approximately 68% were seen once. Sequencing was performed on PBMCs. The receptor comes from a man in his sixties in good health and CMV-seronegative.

In nucleotides, the CDR3 is TGTGCCAGCAGCGTAGGCGGGAGGGCCGGGTACGAGCAGTACTTC. This translates into CASSVGGRAGYEQYF. The rearrangement links TRBV9 to TRBJ2-7, with 9 bases lining up with TRBD2. This CDR3 region has 15 residues. Losses at the gene ends were 0 bases for V and 4 bases for J; bases not matched to a gene: 5. Germline CDR1 reads SGDLS; CDR2 reads YYNGEE.